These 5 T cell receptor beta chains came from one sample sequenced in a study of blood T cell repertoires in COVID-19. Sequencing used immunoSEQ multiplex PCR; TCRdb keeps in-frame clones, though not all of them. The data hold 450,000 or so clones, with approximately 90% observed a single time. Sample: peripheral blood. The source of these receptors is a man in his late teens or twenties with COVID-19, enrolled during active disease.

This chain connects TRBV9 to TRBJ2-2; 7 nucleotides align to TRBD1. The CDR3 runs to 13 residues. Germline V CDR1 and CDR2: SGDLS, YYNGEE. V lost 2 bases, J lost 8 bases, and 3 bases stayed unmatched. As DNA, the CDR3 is TGTGCCAGCAGCGTGGACAGGCCGGGGGAGCTGTTTTTT. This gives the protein CASSVDRPGELFF.

This CDR3 reads CATSSLRRQADGYTF. The CDR3 DNA sequence: TGTGCCACCAGCAGTCTGCGCCGACAGGCAGATGGCTACACCTTC. V is TRBV15 and J is TRBJ1-2, with D perhaps TRBD1 (6 bases). CDR3 length: 15 amino acids. Trimming stripped 3 bases from V and 6 bases from J, with 17 bases between. Per the germline V gene, CDR1 is LNHNV and CDR2 is YYDKDF (reference sequence).

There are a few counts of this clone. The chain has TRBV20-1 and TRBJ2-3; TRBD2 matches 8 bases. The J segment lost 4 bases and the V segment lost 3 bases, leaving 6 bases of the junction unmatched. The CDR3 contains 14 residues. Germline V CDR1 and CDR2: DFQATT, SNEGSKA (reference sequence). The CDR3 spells CSASTGGPADTQYF. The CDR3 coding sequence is TGCAGTGCTAGTACGGGAGGGCCCGCAGATACGCAGTATTTT.

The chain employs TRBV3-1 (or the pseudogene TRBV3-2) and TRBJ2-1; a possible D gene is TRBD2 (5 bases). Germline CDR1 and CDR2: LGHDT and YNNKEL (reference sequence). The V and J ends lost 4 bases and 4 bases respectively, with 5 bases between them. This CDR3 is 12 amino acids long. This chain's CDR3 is CASSRGYNEQFF. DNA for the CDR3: TGTGCCAGCAGCCGAGGGTACAATGAGCAGTTCTTC.

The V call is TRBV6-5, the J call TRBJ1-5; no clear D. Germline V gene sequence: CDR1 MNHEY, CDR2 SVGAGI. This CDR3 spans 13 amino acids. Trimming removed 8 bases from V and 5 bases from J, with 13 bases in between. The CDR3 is CASATWRDQPQHF. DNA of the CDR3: TGTGCCAGCGCGACTTGGCGGGATCAGCCCCAGCATTTT.